The 21 T cell receptor beta chains given below trace back to one sample, sequenced in a study of shared clonotypes between healthy human individuals. Sequenced by immunoSEQ multiplex PCR; TCRdb stores in-frame clones only, minus some. The sample has a few million clones; 93% are singletons. CD8 cells regarded as naive lacked CD45RO, were positively chosen for CCR7, and omitted terminally differentiated effector memory CD45RA+ cells. The sequencing sample was made of naive CD8+ T cells from PBMCs. The receptor set was obtained from a man aged 18-30 years in good health. Some clones in this sample may be carry-over from other donors' samples.

The chain couples TRBV30 to TRBJ2-5; a weak D match, TRBD2 (6 bases). This CDR3 is built from 18 residues. V dropped 2 bases and J dropped 4 bases, with 26 bases sitting between them. Looked up from germline, CDR1 is GTSNPN and CDR2 is SVGIG (reference sequence). For the CDR3, the DNA is TGTGCCTGGAGTCCCCCCGGGACTCAAGGAAGAGTCCGAGAGACCCAGTACTTC. The encoded protein is CAWSPPGTQGRVRETQYF.

The V gene is TRBV7-2, the J gene TRBJ1-3; 7 bases align to TRBD1. The length of the CDR3 is 14 residues. Germline V gene data show CDR1 as SGHTA and CDR2 as FQGNSA. V was clipped by 5 bases and J by 0 bases; unmatched bases: 1. The CDR3 bases are TGTGCCAGCAGCCACAGGGGCTCTGGAAACACCATATATTTT. As protein: CASSHRGSGNTIYF.

This sequence joins TRBV11-2 and TRBJ2-5, with TRBD2 identical over 9 bases. The CDR3 has 15 amino acids. J gave up 5 bases and V 5 bases, and 9 bases lay outside the gene matches. Looked up from germline, CDR1 is SGHAT and CDR2 is FQNNGV. CDR3 in amino acids: CASSRLAAPWETQYF. CDR3 coding DNA: TGTGCCAGCAGCCGACTAGCGGCTCCGTGGGAGACCCAGTACTTC.

CDR3 residues: CASSDRVDQPQHF. In DNA, the CDR3 is TGTGCCAGCTCCGACAGGGTCGATCAGCCCCAGCATTTT. J is TRBJ1-5 and V is TRBV9, with TRBD1 matching 7 bases. The CDR3 has 13 amino acids. The V gene's germline CDR1 is SGDLS and CDR2 YYNGEE. The V and J ends lost 7 bases and 5 bases, in that order; junction bases with no gene match: 6. Looking up the rest from reference TRBV9 and TRBJ1-5 gives the full variable domain: DSGVTQTPKHLITATGQRVTLRCSPRSGDLSVYWYQQSLDQGLQFLIQYYNGEERAKGNILERFSAQQFPDLHSELNLSSLELGDSALYFCASSDRVDQPQHFGDGTRLSIL.

The V gene is TRBV10-3, the J gene TRBJ2-1; possible D gene TRBD1, 5 bases. The CDR3 runs 12 residues. Germline lookup yields CDR1 ENHRY and CDR2 SYGVKD. The V end lost 11 bases, the J end lost 8 bases, and 16 bases lay between the germline ends. CDR3 nucleotides: TGTGCCTCTTTCGCAGGGTTTGATGAGCAGTTCTTC. Amino acid sequence: CASFAGFDEQFF.

The chain uses TRBV5-8 and TRBJ1-2; D is unresolved. The CDR3 spans 14 residues. Per germline, CDR1 SGHTS and CDR2 YDEGEE. Trimming took off 4 bases at V and 2 bases at J, with 12 bases between the two ends. The chain's CDR3 is CASSPRTRNYGYTF. The DNA of the CDR3 is TGTGCCAGCAGCCCAAGGACGAGAAACTATGGCTACACCTTC.

The gene calls are TRBV11-2 and TRBJ2-7, with TRBD2 matching over 11 bases. Unmatched junction bases numbered 14, after V lost 3 bases and J lost 4 bases. The germline V gene has CDR1 SGHAT and CDR2 FQNNGV. The CDR3 has 18 residues. The CDR3 loop is CASSFPSLAGGVNYEQYF. CDR3 in DNA: TGTGCCAGCAGCTTCCCCTCGTTAGCGGGAGGGGTTAATTACGAGCAGTACTTC.

This chain connects TRBV7-9 to TRBJ2-2, with 9 bases fitting TRBD1. CDR3 length equals 16 residues. Germline CDR1 is SEHNR and CDR2 is FQNEAQ (reference sequence). Germline trimming cut 6 bases from V and 6 bases from J; bases unmatched to any gene: 11. The CDR3 spells CASSTPGQGFSGELFF. The CDR3 DNA reads as TGTGCCAGCAGTACTCCGGGACAGGGATTCTCCGGGGAGCTGTTTTTT.

The genes are TRBV28 and TRBJ1-2; D is unresolved. This CDR3 spans 15 amino acids. V lost 5 bases to trimming and J lost 4 bases, with 17 bases between them. Germline values: CDR1 MDHEN, CDR2 SYDVKM. This chain's CDR3 is CASSPIGSFTYGYTF. Here the CDR3 DNA reads TGTGCCAGCAGTCCCATAGGGTCTTTTACCTATGGCTACACCTTC.

The rearrangement links TRBV12-5 to TRBJ2-3; D unresolved. This CDR3 spans 13 amino acids. Germline CDR1 reads LGHNT; CDR2 reads FRNRAP. The germline V and J ends were trimmed by 4 bases and 0 bases, with 5 bases remaining between them. The CDR3 protein is CASGSASTDTQYF. The CDR3 DNA reads as TGTGCTAGTGGTTCGGCTAGCACAGATACGCAGTATTTT.

The chain employs TRBV6-5 and TRBJ2-5; 9 bases map to TRBD2. The CDR3 runs 16 residues. Trimming cost V 0 bases and J 3 bases; bases outside gene matches: 5. Germline V gives CDR1 MNHEY, CDR2 SVGAGI. This chain's CDR3 is CASSYSGGRAEETQYF. The CDR3 DNA reads as TGTGCCAGCAGTTACTCGGGCGGGAGGGCCGAAGAGACCCAGTACTTC.

This chain uses TRBV13 with TRBJ1-1, with D perhaps matching TRBD1 (5 bases). In germline, CDR1 is PRHDT, CDR2 FYEKMQ (reference sequence). The CDR3 consists of 13 residues. Between the trimmed V and J ends, which lost 0 bases and 5 bases, there was a span of 7 bases. CDR3: CASSLGSGTEAFF. For the CDR3, the DNA is TGTGCCAGCAGCTTAGGGTCAGGGACTGAAGCTTTCTTT.

This clone was counted once. This CDR3 is CASSSPVRGRDTEAFF. CDR3 sequence (DNA): TGTGCCAGCAGTTCCCCCGTAAGGGGAAGGGACACTGAAGCTTTCTTT. This rearrangement joins TRBV6-5 to TRBJ1-1; TRBD1 is a possible D gene (5 bases). CDR3 size: 16 residues. V lost 4 bases and J lost 3, with 18 bases in between. Per the germline V gene, CDR1 is MNHEY and CDR2 is SVGAGI.

V usage is TRBV27 and J usage is TRBJ1-1; a possible D gene is TRBD1 (5 bases). Per germline, CDR1 MNHEY and CDR2 SMNVEV (reference sequence). This CDR3 contains 17 residues. V lost 4 bases, J lost 6 bases, and 24 bases lay in between. The DNA for the CDR3 is TGTGCCAGCAGTTCTCTTTCGGGAGGGAGGGGTTCGGCTGAAGCTTTCTTT. This gives the protein CASSSLSGGRGSAEAFF.

This clone showed up just once. The rearrangement links TRBV11-2 to TRBJ2-5, with D perhaps assigned TRBD1 or TRBD2 (5 bases each). CDR3 length: 15 residues. From germline, CDR1 is SGHAT and CDR2 FQNNGV. V was pared by 0 bases and J by 4 bases, with 12 bases between. CDR3 protein: CASSLDWDGVETQYF. In nucleotides, the CDR3 is TGTGCCAGCAGCTTAGACTGGGACGGAGTAGAGACCCAGTACTTC.

This chain links TRBV27 with TRBJ2-1; TRBD1 or TRBD2 may be the D gene (5 bases each). V lost 4 bases, J lost 3 bases, and 19 bases lay in between. Germline V CDR1 and CDR2: MNHEY, SMNVEV (reference sequence). The CDR3 runs to 17 residues. The CDR3 DNA is TGTGCCAGCAGTTCGGCCGAGGGGTTCCCAGTCTACAATGAGCAGTTCTTC. Amino acid sequence: CASSSAEGFPVYNEQFF.

This chain joins TRBV28 and TRBJ1-1; D might be TRBD1 (5 bases). The germline V gene encodes CDR1 MDHEN and CDR2 SYDVKM. The CDR3 contains 14 residues. The V and J ends lost 9 bases and 1 base respectively, with 15 bases between them. CDR3 loop: CASRTRDSNTEAFF. The CDR3 DNA reads as TGTGCCAGTAGGACAAGGGATTCGAACACTGAAGCTTTCTTT.

The rearrangement links TRBV7-8 to TRBJ2-1; D is unresolved. The CDR3 has 14 residues. Germline V gene data show CDR1 as SGHVS and CDR2 as FQNEAQ. Deletions cut 5 bases from V and 8 bases from J, with 16 bases between. CDR3 region: CASSPWTGPDEQFF. The CDR3 DNA reads TGTGCCAGCAGCCCCTGGACCGGGCCCGATGAGCAGTTCTTC.

V and J are TRBV7-9 and TRBJ1-1; 7 bases are shared with TRBD1. The germline CDR1 and CDR2 sequences are SEHNR and FQNEAQ (reference sequence). The trim removed 2 bases at V and 6 bases at J, leaving 15 bases unmatched. The CDR3 sequence is 17 residues long. The CDR3 is CASSLIRVLDRLSEAFF. CDR3 DNA: TGTGCCAGCAGCTTAATTCGGGTATTGGACAGGTTGTCTGAAGCTTTCTTT.

The chain combines TRBV11-2 with TRBJ1-2, with a tentative D call TRBD1 (5 bases). Germline V gene data show CDR1 as SGHAT and CDR2 as FQNNGV. This CDR3 has 16 amino acids. Trimming pared 0 bases from V and 2 bases from J, leaving 13 bases between. CDR3 loop: CASSLDRIGVNYGYTF. For the CDR3, the DNA is TGTGCCAGCAGCTTAGATCGGATAGGGGTCAACTATGGCTACACCTTC.

The V gene is TRBV27, the J gene TRBJ2-3; TRBD1 aligns across 7 bases. The CDR3 spans 15 residues. V lost 4 bases to trimming and J lost 4 bases; unmatched junction nucleotides: 8. The germline V gene encodes CDR1 MNHEY and CDR2 SMNVEV (reference sequence). This CDR3 is CASSYVTGVADTQYF. In nucleotides, the CDR3 is TGTGCCAGCAGTTATGTAACAGGGGTGGCAGATACGCAGTATTTT.